This T cell receptor beta chain is drawn from a study of shared clonotypes between healthy human individuals. Clones were read by immunoSEQ multiplex PCR, and TCRdb kept only the in-frame ones, dropping some. The sample lists 2 million to 2.5 million clones, approximately 95% occurring once. The CDR3 is 14 amino acids. Germline V lookup: CDR1 MGHDK, CDR2 SYGVNS. The germline V and J ends were trimmed by 8 bases and 4 bases, with 12 bases remaining between them. This chain uses TRBV25-1 with TRBJ2-6; no clear D gene. The sequenced material came from naive CD4+ T cells sorted from blood. Subset specified: CD45RA+ positively selected. This clonotype originated in a man younger than 35 in good health. CDR3 protein: CASSTAAGANVLTF. For the CDR3, the DNA is TGTGCCAGCTCTACCGCGGCAGGGGCCAACGTCCTGACTTTC.